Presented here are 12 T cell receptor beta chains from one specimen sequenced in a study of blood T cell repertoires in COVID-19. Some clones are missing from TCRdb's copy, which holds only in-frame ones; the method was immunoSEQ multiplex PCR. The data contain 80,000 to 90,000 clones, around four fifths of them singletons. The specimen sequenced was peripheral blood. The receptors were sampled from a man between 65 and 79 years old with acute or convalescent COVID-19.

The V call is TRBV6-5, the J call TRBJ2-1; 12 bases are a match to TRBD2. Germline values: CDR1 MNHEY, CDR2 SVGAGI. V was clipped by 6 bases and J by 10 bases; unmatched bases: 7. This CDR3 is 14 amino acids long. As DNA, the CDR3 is TGTGCCAGCAGGACTAGCGGGGGTGGCGGGGAGCAGTTCTTC. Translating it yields CASRTSGGGGEQFF.

The CDR3 DNA is TGTGCCAGCTCACCGGACAGGGGGCGATATGGCTACACCTTC. Its protein product is CASSPDRGRYGYTF. J is TRBJ1-2 and V is TRBV18; 11 nucleotides agree with TRBD1. The V and J ends lost 3 bases and 5 bases, in that order; junction bases with no gene match: 2. CDR1 and CDR2 from the germline V gene are KGHSH and LQKENI. This CDR3 region has 14 residues.

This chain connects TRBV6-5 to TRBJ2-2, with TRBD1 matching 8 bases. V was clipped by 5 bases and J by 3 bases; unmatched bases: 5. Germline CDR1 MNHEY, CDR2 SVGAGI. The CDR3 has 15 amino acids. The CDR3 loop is CASSNGQGYTGELFF. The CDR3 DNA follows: TGTGCCAGCAGTAATGGACAGGGATACACCGGGGAGCTGTTTTTT.

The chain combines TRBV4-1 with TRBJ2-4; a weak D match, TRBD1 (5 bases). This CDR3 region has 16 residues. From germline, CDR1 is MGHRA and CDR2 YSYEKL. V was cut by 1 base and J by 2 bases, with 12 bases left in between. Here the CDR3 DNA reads TGCGCCAGCAGCCAAGGGGTCCAGGGATCCAAAAACATTCAGTACTTC. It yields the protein CASSQGVQGSKNIQYF.

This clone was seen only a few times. The CDR3 DNA reads TGTGCCAGCATCGACAGTTTCCAAGAGACCCAGTACTTC. Residues: CASIDSFQETQYF. The V and J genes are TRBV3-1 (or the pseudogene TRBV3-2) and TRBJ2-5; the D gene is possibly TRBD1 (5 bases). Germline CDR1 is LGHDT and CDR2 is YNNKEL (reference sequence). The CDR3 loop spans 13 amino acids. Between the trimmed V and J ends, which lost 7 bases and 1 base, there was a span of 10 bases.

The CDR3 region has the DNA TGTGCCAGCAGCTGGGGACAGGGCCAATATGGCTACACCTTC. Protein product: CASSWGQGQYGYTF. This sequence joins TRBV7-8 and TRBJ1-2, with TRBD1 identical over 9 bases. The CDR3 runs 14 residues. Germline V lookup: CDR1 SGHVS, CDR2 FQNEAQ. V was clipped by 4 bases and J by 5 bases; unmatched bases: 5. The full variable domain, in which reference TRBV7-8 and TRBJ1-2 provide the parts outside the CDR3, is GAGVSQSPRYKVAKRGQDVALRCDPISGHVSLFWYQQALGQGPEFLTYFQNEAQLDKSGLPSDRFFAERPEGSVSTLKIQRTQQEDSAVYLCASSWGQGQYGYTFGSGTRLTVV.

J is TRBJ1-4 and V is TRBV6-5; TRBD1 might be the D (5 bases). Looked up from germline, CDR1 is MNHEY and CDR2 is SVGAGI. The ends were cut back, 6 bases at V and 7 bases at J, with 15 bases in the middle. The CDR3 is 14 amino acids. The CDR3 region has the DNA TGTGCCAGCAGCTGGACACTCACAAGTGAAAAACTGTTTTTT. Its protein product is CASSWTLTSEKLFF.

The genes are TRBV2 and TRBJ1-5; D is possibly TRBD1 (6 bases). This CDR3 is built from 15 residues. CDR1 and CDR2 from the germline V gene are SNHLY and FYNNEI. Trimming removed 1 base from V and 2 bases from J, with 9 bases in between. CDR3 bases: TGTGCCAGCAGTGAAGTTCGACAGGGCAATCAGCCCCAGCATTTT. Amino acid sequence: CASSEVRQGNQPQHF.

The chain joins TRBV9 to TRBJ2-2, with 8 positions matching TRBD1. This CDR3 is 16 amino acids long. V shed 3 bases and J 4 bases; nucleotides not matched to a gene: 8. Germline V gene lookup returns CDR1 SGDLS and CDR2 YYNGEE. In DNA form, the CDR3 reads TGTGCCAGCAGCGCCGGGGACAGGCGCGTCACCGGGGAGCTGTTTTTT. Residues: CASSAGDRRVTGELFF.

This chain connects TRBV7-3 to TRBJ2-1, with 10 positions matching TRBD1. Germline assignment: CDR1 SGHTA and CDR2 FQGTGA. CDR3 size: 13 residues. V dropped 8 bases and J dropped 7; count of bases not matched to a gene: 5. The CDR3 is CASGTGVGNEQFF. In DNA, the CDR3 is TGTGCCAGCGGGACAGGGGTCGGAAATGAGCAGTTCTTC.

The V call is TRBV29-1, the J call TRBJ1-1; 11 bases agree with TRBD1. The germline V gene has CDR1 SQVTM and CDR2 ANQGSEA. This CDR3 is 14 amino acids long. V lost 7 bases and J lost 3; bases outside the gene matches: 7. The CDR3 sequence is CSAWTGGFDTEAFF. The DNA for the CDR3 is TGCAGCGCTTGGACAGGGGGCTTTGACACTGAAGCTTTCTTT.

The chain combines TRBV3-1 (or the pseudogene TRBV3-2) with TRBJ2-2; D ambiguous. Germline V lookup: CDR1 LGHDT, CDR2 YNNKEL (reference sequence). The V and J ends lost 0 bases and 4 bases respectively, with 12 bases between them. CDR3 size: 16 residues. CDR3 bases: TGTGCCAGCAGCCAAGATTCTATAGTTGGCACCGGGGAGCTGTTTTTT. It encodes CASSQDSIVGTGELFF.